These 10 T cell receptor beta chains came from one sample sequenced in a study of early stage breast cancer tumors. Sequencing was performed with immunoSEQ multiplex PCR; in TCRdb, only in-frame clones are kept and a portion is missing. The data show about 51,000 clones, roughly 78% seen once. Sequences were obtained from blood. The receptor source for this set is a person aged 40-50 years with breast cancer.

The chain uses TRBV5-5 and TRBJ2-1, with TRBD2 matching over 14 bases. J gave up 7 bases and V 3 bases, and 9 bases lay outside the gene matches. This CDR3 has 17 amino acids. The germline CDR1 and CDR2 sequences are SGHKS and YYEKEE (reference sequence). The CDR3 protein is CASSSWVGTSGSNEQFF. The CDR3 DNA is TGTGCCAGCAGCTCCTGGGTGGGGACTAGCGGGAGTAATGAGCAGTTCTTC.

A note on this clone: The CDR3 carries no conserved terminal phenylalanine or tryptophan, so it likely arises from a read error. Because the CDR3's place on the DNA is in doubt, the DNA is left out and the CDR3 is given as listed by TCRdb. V and J are TRBV29-1 and TRBJ2-7; the listed D gene, TRBD1, was not tested against the DNA. The CDR3 numbers 13 amino acids, ends counted. Germline CDR1 is SQVTM and CDR2 is ANQGSEA. CDR3 sequence reads: CSVEDYRTGEYSL.

This chain links TRBV6-1 with TRBJ1-2; possible D gene TRBD1, 5 bases. Trimming took 9 bases from V and 4 from J, leaving 18 bases between them. This CDR3 comprises 14 residues. Germline-derived CDR1 and CDR2 are MNHNS and SASEGT. DNA of the CDR3: TGTGCCAGTTTCCCGGGACCTAGGAGCTATGGCTACACCTTC. Its translation is CASFPGPRSYGYTF.

The chain joins TRBV6-5 to TRBJ1-2, with 11 bases that match TRBD1. The CDR3 has 14 residues. Germline CDR1 is MNHEY and CDR2 is SVGAGI. V lost 2 bases to trimming and J lost 9 bases; unmatched junction nucleotides: 5. This chain's CDR3 is CASSYGTGGGRYTF. The CDR3 DNA reads TGTGCCAGCAGTTACGGGACAGGGGGTGGCCGCTACACCTTC.

This rearrangement joins TRBV5-5 to TRBJ2-1, with D possibly TRBD1 on 6 matching bases. The CDR3 has 15 residues. Germline assignment: CDR1 SGHKS and CDR2 YYEKEE (reference sequence). V lost 4 bases, J lost 6 bases, and 17 bases lay in between. The CDR3 reads CASSLLLTGGNEQFF. CDR3 DNA sequence: TGTGCCAGCAGCCTACTCCTGACAGGTGGCAATGAGCAGTTCTTC.

Of note for this clone: This sample includes further DNA sequences coding for the same CDR3. This chain uses TRBV6-1 with TRBJ2-1; D is possibly TRBD2 (5 bases). Germline lookup yields CDR1 MNHNS and CDR2 SASEGT. The CDR3 is 14 residues long. Between the trimmed V and J ends, which lost 0 bases and 2 bases, there was a span of 5 bases. This CDR3 reads CASSEAGAYNEQFF. The CDR3 coding sequence is TGTGCCAGCAGTGAAGCGGGAGCCTACAATGAGCAGTTCTTC.

This clone has only a few counts. The chain links TRBV21-1 to TRBJ2-7. TRBV21-1 is recorded as a pseudogene. The CDR3 is 15 residues long. CDR3 DNA sequence: TGTGCCAGCAGCTCCCCCCTGGGGGTGACCTACGAGCAGTACTTC. Protein sequence: CASSSPLGVTYEQYF.

The chain employs TRBV19 and TRBJ2-5, with 8 positions matching TRBD1. The CDR3 has 14 amino acids. The junction had 4 bases not matched to a gene; V was cut back by 5 bases and J by 2 bases. Germline CDR1 and CDR2: LNHDA and SQIVND (reference sequence). CDR3 loop: CASSDRGLQETQYF. The CDR3, as DNA: TGTGCCAGTAGTGACAGGGGTCTTCAAGAGACCCAGTACTTC.

The V call is TRBV11-2, the J call TRBJ2-7; possibly TRBD1 for D (5 bases). V shed 3 bases and J shed 3 bases, with 9 bases lying between them. Germline CDR1 and CDR2: SGHAT and FQNNGV. This CDR3 comprises 13 residues. The CDR3 spells CASSFGQGYEQYF. In nucleotides, the CDR3 is TGTGCCAGCAGCTTCGGGCAGGGCTACGAGCAGTACTTC.

The rearrangement links TRBV2 to TRBJ1-1; possible D gene TRBD1, 6 bases. The germline V and J ends were trimmed by 7 bases and 0 bases, with 21 bases remaining between them. Germline lookup yields CDR1 SNHLY and CDR2 FYNNEI. CDR3 length: 17 amino acids. The CDR3 bases are TGTGCCAGCAAACTTAACAGGGTAGGGGGATTGAACACTGAAGCTTTCTTT. Its protein product is CASKLNRVGGLNTEAFF. Looking up the rest from reference TRBV2 and TRBJ1-1 gives the full variable domain: EPEVTQTPSHQVTQMGQEVILRCVPISNHLYFYWYRQILGQKVEFLVSFYNNEISEKSEIFDDQFSVERPDGSNFTLKIRSTKLEDSAMYFCASKLNRVGGLNTEAFFGQGTRLTVV.